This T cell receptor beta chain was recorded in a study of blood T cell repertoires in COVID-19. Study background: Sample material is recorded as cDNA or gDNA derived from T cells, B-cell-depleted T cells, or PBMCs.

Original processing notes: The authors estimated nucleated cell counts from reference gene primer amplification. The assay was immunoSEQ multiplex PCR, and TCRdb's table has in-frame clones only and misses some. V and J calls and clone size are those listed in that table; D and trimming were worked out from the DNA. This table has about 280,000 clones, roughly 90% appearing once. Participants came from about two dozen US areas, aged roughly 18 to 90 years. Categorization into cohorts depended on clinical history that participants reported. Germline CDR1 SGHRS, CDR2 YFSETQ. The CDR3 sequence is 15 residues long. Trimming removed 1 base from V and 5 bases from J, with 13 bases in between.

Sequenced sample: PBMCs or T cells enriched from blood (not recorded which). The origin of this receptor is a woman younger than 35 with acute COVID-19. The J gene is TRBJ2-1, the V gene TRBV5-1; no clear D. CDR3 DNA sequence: TGCGCCAGCAGCTTGAGGAGCACAAACGACAATGAGCAGTTCTTC. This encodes CASSLRSTNDNEQFF.